What follows is one T cell receptor (beta chain) and its context. This clonotype turned up a few times. Its recognized antigen is unknown. Qualities for individual bases were not recorded, and no much larger clone is one base off. The library was built by means of PCR. Sequencer: Illumina HiSeq 2500. To normalize quantification of the TCRbeta repertoire, the TCR libraries were built with molecular barcoding that relied on unique molecular identifiers. The public reads were run again by TCRdb, first through fastp at Q25 and then through MiXCR, and only productive beta chains were kept. Each CDR3 protein gets just one entry, which takes the most common genes and DNA from the rows behind it. The sample table shows roughly 790,000 distinct CDR3 sequences, and around 15% are seen once. The ten top clones hold approximately 5% of the sample. The CDR3 runs 16 residues from the cysteine to the phenylalanine. Only the CDR3 portion is preserved as DNA: 48 bases, with reading frame beginning at the first base. Trimming removed 0 bases from V and 0 bases from J; the gene matches leave 2 bases unexplained. For CDR1 and CDR2, the germline V gene lists SGHTA and FQGTGA.

The data derive from a study of T-cell reconstitution after alpha-beta-depleted transplantation in children (dated by TCRdb to 2016 to 2018). Regarding the study in general: T-cell immune reconstitution after TCRalphabeta/CD19-depleted allogeneic hematopoietic cell transplantation in children was quantitatively tracked in the study by means of TCR repertoire profiling.

Here is what the overall study found, with its caveats: The frequencies of hyperexpanded clones fell over the following months, and after one year, T-cell counts and TCRbeta diversity were mostly attributed to newly produced T cells. The high TCRbeta diversity at day 60 in some patients was ascribed to recipient T cells and intrathymic progenitors that had survived conditioning. Apparently early alphabetaT-cell count recovery about two months after transplant reportedly relied on only several hundred rapidly expanded clones derived from non-depleted graft cells.

Sample treatment or condition, as interpreted from the label and publication: allogeneic hematopoietic cell transplantation with graft depleted of TCRalphabeta T cells and CD19 B cells. The children who served as transplant recipients had been given grafts of TCRalphabeta/CD19-depleted allogeneic hematopoietic cells. The sequence derives from a male patient younger than 18 who had a stem cell transplant for acute lymphoblastic leukemia, so the T cells may come from the graft donor. The rearrangement joined TRBV7-3 to TRBJ2-1, and 7 bases in between align with TRBD2. This specimen consisted of PBMCs, mostly from graft donor cells, obtained 360 days after TCRalphabeta/CD19-depleted stem cell transplant. The CDR3 loop reads CASSLTAGSSYNEQFF. The DNA sequence is TGTGCCAGCAGCTTAACAGCGGGGAGCTCCTACAATGAGCAGTTCTTC.